The clone carrying this T cell receptor beta chain came up a few times. The antigen remains unidentified. This sample was taken from a study of T cells in Graves' hyperthyroidism and ophthalmopathy. Those patients with uncontrolled infection, other autoimmune disease, pregnancy or lactation were excluded. In making diagnoses, clinical symptoms, serum thyroxine and TRAb, thyroid ultrasound and orbital computed tomography were all used. PBMCs were derived from roughly 10 ml fresh peripheral blood. Findings and caveats of the study: Blood shared most expanded thyroid clonotypes above 0.001.

It was RNA transcripts that yielded the amplified TCR beta CDR3 regions. HTBI primers were the set used in a first-round RT-PCR of the TCR CDR3. MiXCR, run by TCRdb on the multiplex PCR reads, gives a single entry per CDR3 protein. Among about 290,000 distinct CDR3 sequences listed, more than 15% were seen once. This TCR came from a woman between 55 and 75 years old with Graves' ophthalmopathy. The material sequenced was blood.

The CDR3 here is CASSTTRNTEAFF. For the CDR3, the DNA is TGTGCCAGTAGTACGACCAGGAACACTGAAGCTTTCTTT. This chain uses TRBV19 with TRBJ1-1; D call uncertain. Trimming took off 4 bases at V and 1 base at J, with 7 bases between the two ends. Germline V CDR1 and CDR2: LNHDA, SQIVND (reference sequence). This CDR3 contains 13 residues.